This TCR beta chain was found in a study of shared clonotypes between healthy human individuals (TCRdb year 2020). Looking at the study overall: Two women and three men aged 18 to 49 years were included in the cohort. The study deeply sequenced blood TCR repertoires of five healthy adults to estimate repertoire size and the extent of clonotype sharing between individuals. To increase sequencing depth and limit assay-specific biases, TCR repertoire library preparation and sequencing were carried out by different laboratories using diverse techniques. For each donor, three plates each were used for CD4 naive and CD4 memory, two plates were used for CD8 naive, and one plate was used for CD8 memory. Each donor's leukapheresis produced roughly between about 0.8 and 10 billion PBMCs. What the research found in general, with its limitations: Naive subsets generally had larger estimated clonotype richness than memory subsets did. Rarefaction of sorted-subset datasets indicated incomplete sequencing despite the large sequencing depth. Compared with non-shared clonotypes, the clonotypes found in all four sorted-subset donors had higher generation probabilities. Pairwise subsampling led to the expectation that sequencing depth would affect the degree of clonotype sharing among donors. Approximately 5% of naive CD4, approximately 3.7% of naive CD8, roughly 2.5% of memory CD4, and around 0.4% of memory CD8 clonotypes were shared across a few donors. Sampling was restricted to blood, and TCR repertoires in tissue are likely to differ from TCR repertoires in blood. The small number of donors limited the genetic and exposure-history diversity represented.

Using the deep immunoSEQ assay, multiplex PCR amplified TCR CDR3 regions from genomic DNA. Extracted genomic DNA from each cell subset was distributed evenly across all wells of several immunoSEQ 96-well plates, and each plate was treated as a replicate. For sorted subsets, about 200 ng genomic DNA, equal to about 30,000 T cell genomes, was loaded into each replicate PCR. Purified libraries were measured with a Qubit 3.0 fluorometer, size-checked on a Bioanalyzer 2100, and measured again with the KAPA Library Quantification kit. A separate single-read 150-cycle Illumina NextSeq 550 flow cell was used to sequence each immunoSEQ 96-well plate. The original pipeline was this. Because the immunoSEQ output included only junctional sequences and no quality scores, the filtering could not be the same as the filtering used for full-length reads. To assign V/J genes and CDR3, sequences were annotated against IMGT germline references using PyIR, a Python wrapper for IgBLAST v1.9. Reads were filtered out if the reads had weak V/J assignments (E-value above 1e-6), no CDR3, stop codons, out-of-frame junctions, or ambiguous translated residues. A V3J clonotype was defined by an identical inferred V gene, J gene, and CDR3 amino acid sequence. Percentage overlap between repertoires was computed as shared unique clonotypes divided by the size of the smaller repertoire. Repertoire richness was assessed with RTK rarefaction, the Chao1 estimator, and Recon v2.1 estimates of unobserved clonotypes. OLGA was used to compute generation probabilities for all TCRbeta clonotypes that the gDNA method yielded from several donors. Not all clones reach the TCRdb copy of this immuneACCESS table, which keeps in-frame sequences only. Checked studies attribute under half of the gap to unresolved V genes and leave the rest unexplained. The V and J calls and clone size come from that table; D and trimming were worked out from the DNA. Counted in this sample were around 720,000 clones; 73% of them appeared once. 1.5% to 2% of the sample rests with the top ten.

Note on this clone: Its antigen is not yet known. Base qualities are not at hand, and no much larger clone is one base apart.

Donors were healthy HIV-negative adults with no recently reported acute infections or vaccinations. All donors were Caucasian adults living in Nashville, Tennessee, USA. CD4+ T cells were enriched by magnetic negative selection, after which naive cells were positively selected on CD45RA and the negative fraction was taken as the memory subset. Blood was obtained by leukapheresis, after which PBMCs were separated by Ficoll-Histopaque density gradient centrifugation and cryopreserved in liquid nitrogen vapor phase. Analytical flow cytometry was used to check the purity and quantity of each magnetically sorted T cell population. Genomic DNA was isolated from every sorted fraction and measured by UV absorbance on a Nanodrop 2000c. The germline V gene yields MDHEN for CDR1 and SYDVKM for CDR2. The CDR3 numbers 13 residues from cysteine through phenylalanine. Only the CDR3 region is kept as DNA, spanning 39 bases read in frame from base 1. V is reduced by 2 bases and J by 8 bases, leaving a spacing of 12 bases between them.

The source of this sequence is a woman in her 30s in good health. Specimen: memory CD4+ T cells sorted from blood. Read against the paper, the sample's cell subset or site label means: CD45RA-negative fraction. The chain is assembled from TRBV28 and TRBJ1-2; the D gene identity is not certain. The CDR3 region: CASSLNTGMGYTF. Read as DNA, the sequence is TGTGCCAGCAGTTTAAATACTGGGATGGGCTACACCTTC.